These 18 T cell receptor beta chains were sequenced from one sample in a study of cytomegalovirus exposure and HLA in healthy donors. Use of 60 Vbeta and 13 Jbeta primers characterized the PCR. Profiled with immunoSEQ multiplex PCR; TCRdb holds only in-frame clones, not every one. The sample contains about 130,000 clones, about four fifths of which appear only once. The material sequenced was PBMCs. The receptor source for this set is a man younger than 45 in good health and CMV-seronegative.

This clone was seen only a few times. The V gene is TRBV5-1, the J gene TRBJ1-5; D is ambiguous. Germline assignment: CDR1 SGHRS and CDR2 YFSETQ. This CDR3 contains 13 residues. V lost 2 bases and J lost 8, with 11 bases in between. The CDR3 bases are TGCGCCAGCAGCTTATCGGGGAGGGAGCCCCAGCATTTT. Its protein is CASSLSGREPQHF.

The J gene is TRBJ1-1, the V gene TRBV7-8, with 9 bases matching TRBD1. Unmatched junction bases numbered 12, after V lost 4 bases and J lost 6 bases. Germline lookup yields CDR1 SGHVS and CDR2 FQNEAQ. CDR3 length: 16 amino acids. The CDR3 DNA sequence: TGTGCCAGCAGCTACCCCACAGGGGGCTTGAAGGCTGAAGCTTTCTTT. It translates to CASSYPTGGLKAEAFF. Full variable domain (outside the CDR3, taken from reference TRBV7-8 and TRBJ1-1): GAGVSQSPRYKVAKRGQDVALRCDPISGHVSLFWYQQALGQGPEFLTYFQNEAQLDKSGLPSDRFFAERPEGSVSTLKIQRTQQEDSAVYLCASSYPTGGLKAEAFFGQGTRLTVV.

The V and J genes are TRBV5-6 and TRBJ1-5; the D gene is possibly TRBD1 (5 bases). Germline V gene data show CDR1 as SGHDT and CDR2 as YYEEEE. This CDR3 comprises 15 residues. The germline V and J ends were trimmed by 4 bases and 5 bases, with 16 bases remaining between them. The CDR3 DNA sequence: TGTGCCAGCAGCCCAACCGGACACCCAGATCAGCCCCAGCATTTT. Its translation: CASSPTGHPDQPQHF.

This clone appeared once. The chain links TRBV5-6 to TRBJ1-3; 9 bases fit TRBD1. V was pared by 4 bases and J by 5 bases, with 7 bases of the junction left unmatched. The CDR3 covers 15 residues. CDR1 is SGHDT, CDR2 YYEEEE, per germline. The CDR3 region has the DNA TGTGCCAGCAGCGAGGGGGACAGGGAAAGAAACACCATATATTTT. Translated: CASSEGDRERNTIYF.

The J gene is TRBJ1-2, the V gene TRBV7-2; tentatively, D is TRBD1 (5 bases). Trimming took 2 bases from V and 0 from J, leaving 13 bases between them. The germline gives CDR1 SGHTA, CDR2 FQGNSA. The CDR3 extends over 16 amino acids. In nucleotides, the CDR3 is TGTGCCAGCAGCTTATCGCGGGGGAGCTCTAACTATGGCTACACCTTC. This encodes CASSLSRGSSNYGYTF.

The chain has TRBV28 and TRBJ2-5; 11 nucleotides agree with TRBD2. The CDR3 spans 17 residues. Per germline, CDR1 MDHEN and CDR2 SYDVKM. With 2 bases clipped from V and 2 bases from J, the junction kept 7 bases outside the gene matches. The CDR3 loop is CASSLGSTSGMQETQYF. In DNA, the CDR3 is TGTGCCAGCAGTTTAGGATCGACTAGCGGGATGCAAGAGACCCAGTACTTC.

CDR3: CATTLFPLPGQGEAGESYEQYF. CDR3 coding DNA: TGTGCCACCACATTATTTCCCCTGCCGGGACAGGGAGAAGCGGGAGAATCCTACGAGCAGTACTTC. V gene TRBV28 combines with J gene TRBJ2-7, with D perhaps matching TRBD1 (9 bases). Trimming shortened V by 10 bases and J by 1 base, and 41 bases separated the two germline ends. The CDR3 is 22 residues long. Germline lookup yields CDR1 MDHEN and CDR2 SYDVKM.

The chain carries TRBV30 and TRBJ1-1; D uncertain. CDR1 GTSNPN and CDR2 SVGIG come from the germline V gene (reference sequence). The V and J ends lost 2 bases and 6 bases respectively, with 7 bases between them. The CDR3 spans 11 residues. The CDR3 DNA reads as TGTGCCTGGAGTACGGGTTCTGAAGCTTTCTTT. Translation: CAWSTGSEAFF.

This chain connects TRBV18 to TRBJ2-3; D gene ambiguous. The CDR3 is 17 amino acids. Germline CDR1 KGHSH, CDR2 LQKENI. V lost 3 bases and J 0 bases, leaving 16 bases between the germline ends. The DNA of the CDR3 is TGTGCCAGCTCACCCTTCAATCTGCGAACTAGCACAGATACGCAGTATTTT. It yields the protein CASSPFNLRTSTDTQYF.

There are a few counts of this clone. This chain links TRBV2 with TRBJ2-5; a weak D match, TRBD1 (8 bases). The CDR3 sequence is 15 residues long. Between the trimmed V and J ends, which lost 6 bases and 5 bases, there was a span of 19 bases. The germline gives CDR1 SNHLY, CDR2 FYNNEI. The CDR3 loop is CASSPNRGGWETQYF. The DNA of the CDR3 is TGTGCCAGCAGCCCTAACAGGGGGGGGTGGGAGACCCAGTACTTC.

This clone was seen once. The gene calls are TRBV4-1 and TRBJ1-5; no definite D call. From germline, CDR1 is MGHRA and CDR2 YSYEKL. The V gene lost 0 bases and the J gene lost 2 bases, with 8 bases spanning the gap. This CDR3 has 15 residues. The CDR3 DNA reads TGCGCCAGCAGCCAAGATTCCCCAGGCAATCAGCCCCAGCATTTT. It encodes CASSQDSPGNQPQHF.

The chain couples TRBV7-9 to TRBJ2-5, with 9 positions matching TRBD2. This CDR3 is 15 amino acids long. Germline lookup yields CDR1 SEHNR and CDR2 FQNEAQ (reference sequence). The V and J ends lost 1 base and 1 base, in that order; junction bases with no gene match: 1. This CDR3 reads CASSLGGRAQETQYF. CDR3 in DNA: TGTGCCAGCAGCTTAGGCGGGAGGGCCCAAGAGACCCAGTACTTC. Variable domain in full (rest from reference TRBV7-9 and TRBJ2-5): DTGVSQNPRHKITKRGQNVTFRCDPISEHNRLYWYRQTLGQGPEFLTYFQNEAQLEKSRLLSDRFSAERPKGSFSTLEIQRTEQGDSAMYLCASSLGGRAQETQYFGPGTRLLVL.

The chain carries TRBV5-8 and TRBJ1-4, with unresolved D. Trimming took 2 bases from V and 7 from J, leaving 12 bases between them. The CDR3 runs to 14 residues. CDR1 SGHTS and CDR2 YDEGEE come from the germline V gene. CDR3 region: CASSFRAGSEKLFF. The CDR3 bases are TGTGCCAGCAGCTTTAGGGCTGGGAGTGAAAAACTGTTTTTT.

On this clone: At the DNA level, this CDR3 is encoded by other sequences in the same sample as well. CDR3 sequence reads: CASSLQGATDTQYF. CDR3 DNA: TGCGCCAGCAGCTTACAGGGGGCGACGGATACGCAGTATTTT. J is TRBJ2-3 and V is TRBV5-1, with 9 bases lining up with TRBD1. Per the germline V gene, CDR1 is SGHRS and CDR2 is YFSETQ. The CDR3 spans 14 residues. J lost 6 bases, V lost 2 bases, and 4 bases had no gene match. Drawing the rest from reference TRBV5-1 and TRBJ2-3, the complete variable domain is KAGVTQTPRYLIKTRGQQVTLSCSPISGHRSVSWYQQTPGQGLQFLFEYFSETQRNKGNFPGRFSGRQFSNSRSEMNVSTLELGDSALYLCASSLQGATDTQYFGPGTRLTVL.

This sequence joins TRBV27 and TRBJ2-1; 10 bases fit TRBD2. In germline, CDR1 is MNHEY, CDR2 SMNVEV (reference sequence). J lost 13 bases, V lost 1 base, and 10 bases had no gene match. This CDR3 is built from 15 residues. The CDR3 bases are TGTGCCAGCAGTTTATACCTAGCGGGAGAAATATCCCAGTTCTTC. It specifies CASSLYLAGEISQFF.

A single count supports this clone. Here the CDR3 reads CASSTTSGKFHEQFF. The CDR3 nucleotides read TGCGCCAGCAGCACGACTAGCGGGAAATTTCATGAGCAGTTCTTC. The chain recombines TRBV5-1 with TRBJ2-1; TRBD2 aligns across 11 bases. The CDR3 totals 15 residues. J lost 8 bases, V lost 4 bases, and 8 bases had no gene match. The germline CDR1 and CDR2 sequences are SGHRS and YFSETQ.

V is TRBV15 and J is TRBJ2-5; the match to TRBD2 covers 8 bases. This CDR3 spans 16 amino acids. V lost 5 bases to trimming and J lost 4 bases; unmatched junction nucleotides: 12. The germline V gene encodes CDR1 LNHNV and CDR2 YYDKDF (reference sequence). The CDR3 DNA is TGTGCCACCAGCCAACTGACTAGCGCATCTCGAGAGACCCAGTACTTC. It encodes CATSQLTSASRETQYF.

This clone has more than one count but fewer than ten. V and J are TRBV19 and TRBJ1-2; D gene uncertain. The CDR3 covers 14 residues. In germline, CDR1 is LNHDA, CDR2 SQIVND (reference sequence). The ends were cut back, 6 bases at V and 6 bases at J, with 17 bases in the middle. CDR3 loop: CASRPPRHPDGYTF. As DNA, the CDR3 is TGTGCCAGTAGACCCCCGCGGCATCCCGATGGCTACACCTTC. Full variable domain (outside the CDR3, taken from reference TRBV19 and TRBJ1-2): DGGITQSPKYLFRKEGQNVTLSCEQNLNHDAMYWYRQDPGQGLRLIYYSQIVNDFQKGDIAEGYSVSREKKESFPLTVTSAQKNPTAFYLCASRPPRHPDGYTFGSGTRLTVV.